The 13 T cell receptor beta chains below were found in one sample sequenced in a study of cytomegalovirus exposure and HLA in healthy donors. This PCR relied on a set of 60 Vbeta primers and 13 Jbeta primers. The repertoire was sequenced with immunoSEQ multiplex PCR; TCRdb's copy has only in-frame clones and lacks some. In all, the sample yields 75,000 to 95,000 clones. Sequencing used PBMCs. These receptors all stem from a man aged 30-40 years in good health and CMV-seronegative.

This chain uses TRBV5-8 with TRBJ1-5, with 9 bases aligning to TRBD1. The germline CDR1 and CDR2 sequences are SGHTS and YDEGEE. The CDR3 sequence is 15 residues long. Trimming took 4 bases from V and 5 from J; bases not matched to a gene: 7. CDR3 coding DNA: TGTGCCAGCAGCCCCGGGACAGGGAGAGATCAGCCCCAGCATTTT. It yields the protein CASSPGTGRDQPQHF.

The chain recombines TRBV2 with TRBJ1-2; the match to TRBD1 covers 8 bases. CDR3 length: 15 residues. Germline-derived CDR1 and CDR2 are SNHLY and FYNNEI. The V and J ends lost 4 bases and 4 bases, in that order; junction bases with no gene match: 8. The CDR3 protein is CASSGTGGPGYGYTF. The CDR3 coding sequence is TGTGCCAGCAGTGGTACAGGGGGTCCAGGCTATGGCTACACCTTC.

This chain joins TRBV6-4 and TRBJ1-5, with 7 bases lining up with TRBD1. With 5 bases clipped from V and 1 base from J, the junction kept 11 bases outside the gene matches. Germline CDR1 reads MRHNA; CDR2 reads SNTAGT. This CDR3 contains 17 residues. CDR3 nucleotide sequence: TGTGCCAGCAGTCAGGAAGACAGGGAGAGGAGCAATCAGCCCCAGCATTTT. Encoded protein: CASSQEDRERSNQPQHF.

This chain uses TRBV5-1 with TRBJ2-7, with 9 bases fitting TRBD2. The length of the CDR3 is 18 residues. Germline V gives CDR1 SGHRS, CDR2 YFSETQ. V trimming: 0 bases; J trimming: 5 bases; junction bases outside the gene matches: 15. The CDR3 DNA reads TGCGCCAGCAGCTTGGCCGGGGGACTAGCAGCTTGGGGGGACGAGCAGTACTTC. This translates into CASSLAGGLAAWGDEQYF.

The genes are TRBV30 and TRBJ2-5; 13 bases line up with TRBD2. The CDR3 is 15 amino acids. V shed 7 bases, J shed 5 bases, and the junction held 10 bases outside the gene matches. In germline, CDR1 is GTSNPN, CDR2 SVGIG (reference sequence). The CDR3, as DNA: TGTGCCTCCACTAGCGGGAGGGCTTCGCGGGAGACCCAGTACTTC. It is translated as CASTSGRASRETQYF.

The V call is TRBV5-1, the J call TRBJ1-1; no clear D. V shed 4 bases and J shed 4 bases, with 11 bases lying between them. This CDR3 comprises 13 residues. Germline V gives CDR1 SGHRS, CDR2 YFSETQ. CDR3 in amino acids: CASSLMGGTEAFF. CDR3 nucleotide sequence: TGCGCCAGCAGCCTCATGGGAGGCACTGAAGCTTTCTTT. The full variable domain, its missing parts supplied by reference TRBV5-1 and TRBJ1-1, is KAGVTQTPRYLIKTRGQQVTLSCSPISGHRSVSWYQQTPGQGLQFLFEYFSETQRNKGNFPGRFSGRQFSNSRSEMNVSTLELGDSALYLCASSLMGGTEAFFGQGTRLTVV.

J is TRBJ1-1 and V is TRBV5-4, with 8 bases that match TRBD1. The CDR3 loop spans 15 amino acids. Trimming at V came to 4 bases and at J to 0 bases, leaving 5 bases not matched to a gene. Germline CDR1 reads SGHNT; CDR2 reads YYREEE (reference sequence). The CDR3 here is CASSAGTGLNTEAFF. The CDR3 coding sequence is TGTGCCAGCAGCGCCGGGACAGGTTTGAACACTGAAGCTTTCTTT.

The genes are TRBV6-1 and TRBJ2-7; D ambiguous. V lost 2 bases to trimming and J lost 3 bases, with 8 bases between them. Germline assignment: CDR1 MNHNS and CDR2 SASEGT. This CDR3 has 13 residues. The CDR3 protein is CASSEFGHYEQYF. The CDR3 bases are TGTGCCAGCAGTGAATTCGGTCACTACGAGCAGTACTTC.

This chain uses TRBV11-2 with TRBJ2-3, with D perhaps TRBD2 (5 bases). This CDR3 region has 15 residues. Trimming took 2 bases from V and 3 from J, leaving 12 bases between them. Germline V gene sequence: CDR1 SGHAT, CDR2 FQNNGV. CDR3 sequence (DNA): TGTGCCAGCAGCTTACGTGGGCAGCGGACAGATACGCAGTATTTT. Amino acids: CASSLRGQRTDTQYF.

This chain uses TRBV7-9 with TRBJ2-5, with a weak D call TRBD1 (6 bases). Germline loops: CDR1 SEHNR, CDR2 FQNEAQ (reference sequence). V lost 9 bases, J lost 3 bases, and 26 bases lay in between. This CDR3 contains 17 residues. The CDR3 spells CASRTGSRELPKETQYF. CDR3 nucleotide sequence: TGTGCCAGTCGAACAGGGTCCCGCGAACTTCCGAAAGAGACCCAGTACTTC.

This chain joins TRBV6-1 and TRBJ1-5, with unresolved D. There are 14 residues in the CDR3. Germline V lookup: CDR1 MNHNS, CDR2 SASEGT. Trimming removed 6 bases at V and 9 bases at J, with 18 bases between. DNA of the CDR3: TGTGCCAGCAGAGGCTTACCGGTCTCGGGGCCCCAGCATTTT. It specifies CASRGLPVSGPQHF.

V gene TRBV19 combines with J gene TRBJ1-1; 8 nucleotides align to TRBD1. Germline V gene lookup returns CDR1 LNHDA and CDR2 SQIVND (reference sequence). V was clipped by 5 bases and J by 0 bases; unmatched bases: 5. The CDR3 spans 15 residues. In DNA form, the CDR3 reads TGTGCCAGTAGTGACAGGGGACGTTTGAACACTGAAGCTTTCTTT. Protein: CASSDRGRLNTEAFF.

The chain employs TRBV27 and TRBJ1-1, with TRBD1 as a possible D gene (6 bases). Deletions cut 2 bases from V and 6 bases from J, with 13 bases between. The CDR3 has 14 residues. Germline V gene sequence: CDR1 MNHEY, CDR2 SMNVEV (reference sequence). CDR3 residues: CASSLDRTRAEAFF. In nucleotides, the CDR3 is TGTGCCAGCAGTTTAGACAGGACGCGAGCTGAAGCTTTCTTT.